A selection of T cell receptor beta chains follows, all from one sample in a study of human T cells and chemical hapten exposure. TCRdb recomputed calls from the RACE reads with MiXCR, one row per CDR3 protein. The top ten clones hold about 1.7% of a sample with nearly 55,000 distinct CDR3 sequences, about 10% of them seen once. The sequences come from whole blood, collected in connection with sensitization to the hapten diphenylcyclopropenone (DPC). These receptors originate from a woman aged 50 to 60 with alopecia areata. Some clones in this sample may be carry-over from other donors' samples. Both conserved end residues are part of each CDR3. The D gene is left open where the match is weak. Clone size is not always given. Where it is, it says once, few, many or a class for expanded clones.

TRBV7-2,few,NA,TRBJ2-7,TGTGCCAGCAGCACCGGGACAAGCTACGAGCAGTACTTC,CASSTGTSYEQYF
TRBV20-1,few,NA,TRBJ2-7,TGCAGTGCTAGCATGTCGGTGGGCGCGGACGAGCAGTACTTC,CSASMSVGADEQYF
TRBV28,NA,NA,TRBJ2-2,TGTGCCAGCAGTTGGAGTACGAACACCGGGGAGCTGTTTTTT,CASSWSTNTGELFF
TRBV12-3/TRBV12-4,NA,NA,TRBJ2-7,TGTGCCAGCAATCACAAAAGGTCCTACGAGCAGTACTTC,CASNHKRSYEQYF
TRBV7-9,few,NA,TRBJ1-5,TGTGCCAGCAGCCCTGGAGATCAGCCCCAGCATTTT,CASSPGDQPQHF
TRBV4-2,NA,NA,TRBJ1-5,TGTGCCAGCAGCCAGATCGGGGAGGGCAATCAGCCCCAGCATTTT,CASSQIGEGNQPQHF
TRBV11-2,few,TRBD2,TRBJ2-1,TGTGCCAGCAGCCAACTAGCGGGGGGCCCTACCGGCTCCTACAATGAGCAGTTCTTC,CASSQLAGGPTGSYNEQFF
TRBV6-2/TRBV6-3,many,NA,TRBJ2-2,TGTGCCAGCAGTTTTACAGGGACCGGGGAGCTGTTTTTT,CASSFTGTGELFF
TRBV7-2,few,NA,TRBJ2-2,TGTGCCAGCAGCTTAGCGCCCCCCGGGGAGCTGTTTTTT,CASSLAPPGELFF
TRBV18,NA,NA,TRBJ1-5,TGTGCCAGCTCCCCGGGACATCAGCCGAATCAGCCCCAGCATTTT,CASSPGHQPNQPQHF
TRBV28,many,NA,TRBJ2-7,TGTGCCAGCAGTTTAGGACCGTTCTACGAGCAGTACTTC,CASSLGPFYEQYF
TRBV12-3/TRBV12-4,NA,NA,TRBJ1-3,TGTGCCAGCAGTTTGGGGTCTACGAGCTCTGGAAACACCATATATTTT,CASSLGSTSSGNTIYF
TRBV10-3,NA,NA,TRBJ1-1,TGTGCCATCAGACCGTCCACTGAAGCTTTCTTT,CAIRPSTEAFF
TRBV5-1,NA,TRBD2,TRBJ2-5,TGCGCCAGCAGCCCCCGGGGGGACCAAGAGACCCAGTACTTC,CASSPRGDQETQYF
TRBV6-2/TRBV6-3,many,NA,TRBJ2-1,TGTGCCAGCAGTTCTGTGGGGCAGGGGATCAATGAGCAGTTCTTC,CASSSVGQGINEQFF
TRBV29-1,NA,TRBD1,TRBJ1-4,TGCAGCGGCCTCGCCCGGGACAGGGGGCTTGTTAATGAAAAACTGTTTTTT,CSGLARDRGLVNEKLFF
TRBV20-1,few,NA,TRBJ2-7,TGCAGCGCGCGGGTCTCCTACGAGCAGTACTTC,CSARVSYEQYF
TRBV27,NA,TRBD1,TRBJ2-1,TGTGCCAGCAGTGCCCGACAGGGGCCCTACAATGAGCAGTTCTTC,CASSARQGPYNEQFF
TRBV18,few,NA,TRBJ2-3,TGTGCCAGCTCACCTCCTCGAGGAGGGGCAGATACGCAGTATTTT,CASSPPRGGADTQYF
TRBV5-1,many,TRBD1,TRBJ1-5,TGCGCCAGCAGCTTGGGGCAGGGGGAAGATAGCAATCAGCCCCAGCATTTT,CASSLGQGEDSNQPQHF
TRBV7-2,many,NA,TRBJ2-7,TGTGCCAGCAGCTTCTATTCAGCGGTCTACGAGCAGTACTTC,CASSFYSAVYEQYF
TRBV12-3/TRBV12-4,NA,NA,TRBJ1-1,TGTGCCAGCAGTTTCCGGGGTGAATCGGCTTTCTTT,CASSFRGESAFF
TRBV11-2,NA,NA,TRBJ2-1,TGTGCCAGCAGCTCAACAGGGCCCCAGTTCTTC,CASSSTGPQFF
TRBV2,NA,NA,TRBJ2-1,TGTGCCAGCAGTACCAACCTCCGAAGCTCCTACAATGAGCAGTTCTTC,CASSTNLRSSYNEQFF
TRBV2,NA,NA,TRBJ2-3,TGTGCCAGCAGTGGGACGGGCCTTAGCACAGATACGCAGTATTTT,CASSGTGLSTDTQYF
TRBV28,many,NA,TRBJ1-4,TGTGCCAGCGGTGCAACTAATGAAAAACTGTTTTTT,CASGATNEKLFF
TRBV7-9,many,NA,TRBJ1-5,TGTGCCAGCAGCTCTGACGACTGGGATCAGCCCCAGCATTTT,CASSSDDWDQPQHF
TRBV5-1,NA,NA,TRBJ2-4,TGCGCCAGCAGCTTGGCTGGAGCAGGTTCAGGGGATCAGTACTTC,CASSLAGAGSGDQYF
TRBV28,few,NA,TRBJ1-5,TGTGCCAGCAGTCTCTTGGATCAGCCCCAGCATTTT,CASSLLDQPQHF
TRBV4-3,few,TRBD1,TRBJ1-1,TGCGCCAGCAGCCAAGGGCTTGACAGGGAGGGTACTGAAGCTTTCTTT,CASSQGLDREGTEAFF
TRBV4-2,NA,TRBD2,TRBJ2-7,TGTGCCAGCAGCCACCAGACAGCGGGGAACATCTACGAGCAGTACTTC,CASSHQTAGNIYEQYF
TRBV4-3,many,NA,TRBJ1-6,TGCGCCAGCAGCCAAGAATTAGCCGGGGGAGCATATAATTCACCCCTCCACTTT,CASSQELAGGAYNSPLHF
TRBV12-3/TRBV12-4,NA,NA,TRBJ2-5,TGTGCCAGCAGTTTAGTAGACAAAGAGACCCAGTACTTC,CASSLVDKETQYF
TRBV18,NA,NA,TRBJ2-3,TGTGCCAGCTCACCGGTGGGAAAAACTAGCACAGATACGCAGTATTTT,CASSPVGKTSTDTQYF
TRBV5-1,many,NA,TRBJ1-6,TGCGCCAGCAGCTTGGGTACGAGCTCCTATAATTCACCCCTCCACTTT,CASSLGTSSYNSPLHF
TRBV28,few,TRBD1,TRBJ2-7,TGTGCCAGCAGTTCGATTAACAGGGGGCGGTACTACGAGCAGTACTTC,CASSSINRGRYYEQYF
TRBV27,many,NA,TRBJ1-3,TGTGCCAGCAGTTTATCTTCTGGAAACACCATATATTTT,CASSLSSGNTIYF
TRBV7-2,many,NA,TRBJ2-7,TGTGCCAGCAGCTTATTACAGGCCTACGAGCAGTACTTC,CASSLLQAYEQYF
TRBV6-1,many,NA,TRBJ2-7,TGTGCCAGCAGTGAAGCGGGACGATACGAGCAGTACTTC,CASSEAGRYEQYF
TRBV6-2/TRBV6-3,many,NA,TRBJ1-5,TGTGCCAGCAGTTACCCACCGTTCAATCAGCCCCAGCATTTT,CASSYPPFNQPQHF
TRBV5-1,many,TRBD1,TRBJ1-1,TGCGCCAGCAACCTGGCAGGACAGGGGAAGACTGAAGCTTTCTTT,CASNLAGQGKTEAFF